This paragraph covers one T cell receptor (beta chain) sequence. This clone has at least ten counts. Its recognized antigen is unknown. Base-call qualities are not available, and no considerably larger clone is one nucleotide away. The data derive from a study of glioma-infiltrating T cells after dendritic cell vaccination (dated by TCRdb to the mid-2010s). Background for the entire study: The cohort comprised around 15 glioblastoma patients from Phase I and II dendritic cell vaccination trials, 9 newly diagnosed and 6 with recurrent disease. The vaccine was prepared from monocyte-derived dendritic cells that were cultured for seven days with IL-4 and GM-CSF and then pulsed overnight with autologous tumor lysate. Each patient got three intradermal injections of the dendritic cell vaccine, spaced at biweekly intervals, in the arm below the axilla. Survival after dendritic cell vaccination was correlated with TCR sequencing metrics such as TIL content and the overlap between tumor and blood repertoires. Between about 2002 and 2013, the patients were given dendritic cell vaccination pulsed with autologous tumor lysate. In glioblastoma patients vaccinated with dendritic cells, deep sequencing of TCR beta CDR3 regions served to measure the amount of tumor-infiltrating lymphocytes and to compare repertoires between tumor and blood.

Using the immunoSEQ assay, TCRB CDR3 regions were amplified from roughly 1.8 micrograms of genomic DNA, or from all available DNA when less than that was on hand. The multiplex PCR employed 60 forward primers targeting TCR V beta segments and 13 reverse primers targeting J beta segments. Synthetic control templates were spiked into each sample at limiting dilution to estimate reads per starting template. Reads of 87 bp were generated by sequencing on the Illumina HiSeq System. Processing in the source paper ran as follows. PCR and sequencing errors were removed by a nearest neighbor algorithm that merged closely related sequences. TCR overlap was defined as the percentage of unique tumor TCR beta sequences that were also found in the peripheral blood of the same patient. TCRdb carries this immuneACCESS record with in-frame sequences only. Its versions omit some clonotypes, under half of them owing to an unresolved V gene in the studies checked, with the rest unexplained. V and J calls and clone size are as listed in that table; D and trimming were resolved from the DNA. This sample gives over 75,000 clones in total; approximately 78% of them show up just once. 2% to 2.5% of the sample is held by the ten biggest clonotypes.

For CDR1 and CDR2, the germline V gene lists KGHSH and LQKENI. V is clipped by 6 bases and J by 2 bases, and the sequence between their germline boundaries is 11 bases long. Including cysteine and phenylalanine, the CDR3 has 14 amino acids. The kept DNA is CDR3 alone, 42 bases in frame from the first base. Interpreted using the paper, the time point label stands for: after dendritic cell vaccination, including at tumor progression/relapse. Patients were selected for having adequate residual fresh-frozen tumor tissue and more than two years of available survival data. Molecular status otherwise varied across the glioblastoma patients, but none of them carried an isocitrate dehydrogenase mutation. PBMC were collected before vaccination, two weeks after the third vaccination, and at tumor progression when it occurred. Genomic DNA was extracted with the Qiagen DNeasy Blood extraction Kit. General study outcomes and caveats: The three-group TCR overlap response model was described as speculative and requiring prospective validation. After dendritic cell vaccination, a higher estimated pretreatment TIL content predicted longer time to progression and overall survival. No direct relationship between TCR clonality and survival was found, suggesting that a diverse polyclonal response may matter. The cohort was small and heterogeneous, few patients had complete blood and tumor sets, and even fewer had initial-recurrent tumor pairs.

The receptor chain draws on TRBV18 and TRBJ1-5; perhaps TRBD1 is the D gene, with 5 bases matching. The source material was blood, sampled after dendritic cell vaccination. The clonotype was recovered from a human donor with glioblastoma. Read as DNA, the sequence is TGTGCCAGCTCCCTCGGGGGGGGCAATCAGCCCCAGCATTTT. This yields the protein CASSLGGGNQPQHF.